The 30 T cell receptor beta chains reported below all come from one sample, sequenced in a study of blood T cell repertoires in COVID-19. The repertoire was sequenced with immunoSEQ multiplex PCR; TCRdb's copy has only in-frame clones and lacks some. The sample consists of 450,000 to 500,000 clones, approximately 85% of them appearing once. Sequenced material: peripheral blood. These receptors all stem from a human donor in a cohort sampled during active COVID-19.

J is TRBJ2-7 and V is TRBV6-5, with D possibly TRBD1 on 5 matching bases. In germline, CDR1 is MNHEY, CDR2 SVGAGI. CDR3 length equals 14 residues. V was shortened by 2 bases and J by 2 bases, with 10 bases between the two germline ends. The CDR3: CASSYKDTAYEQYF. As DNA, the CDR3 is TGTGCCAGCAGTTACAAGGACACGGCCTACGAGCAGTACTTC.

The gene calls are TRBV19 and TRBJ2-2, with D hard to call. Trimming shortened V by 0 bases and J by 2 bases, and 10 bases separated the two germline ends. Germline V gene data show CDR1 as LNHDA and CDR2 as SQIVND (reference sequence). The CDR3 consists of 16 residues. The CDR3 bases are TGTGCCAGTAGTATAGATGCCCTAGTTAACACCGGGGAGCTGTTTTTT. This translates into CASSIDALVNTGELFF. Complete variable domain (other parts from reference TRBV19 and TRBJ2-2): DGGITQSPKYLFRKEGQNVTLSCEQNLNHDAMYWYRQDPGQGLRLIYYSQIVNDFQKGDIAEGYSVSREKKESFPLTVTSAQKNPTAFYLCASSIDALVNTGELFFGEGSRLTVL.

The rearrangement joins TRBV11-2 to TRBJ1-2; 7 positions match TRBD1. J was trimmed by 4 bases and V by 0 bases; bases with no gene match: 8. The CDR3 runs 16 residues. In germline, CDR1 is SGHAT, CDR2 FQNNGV. CDR3 sequence reads: CASSLDRDSSPYGYTF. The CDR3 region has the DNA TGTGCCAGCAGCTTAGATCGGGACAGTTCCCCCTATGGCTACACCTTC.

The CDR3 region is CASSLQGLGVWTQYF. DNA for the CDR3: TGTGCCAGCAGCTTACAGGGTCTAGGTGTTTGGACCCAGTACTTC. This chain joins TRBV7-8 and TRBJ2-5, with D possibly TRBD1 on 5 matching bases. The CDR3 runs to 15 residues. V was shortened by 2 bases and J by 7 bases, with 17 bases between the two germline ends. The germline V gene has CDR1 SGHVS and CDR2 FQNEAQ.

The rearrangement joins TRBV7-2 to TRBJ1-1; D gene ambiguous. The germline V gene has CDR1 SGHTA and CDR2 FQGNSA. V was trimmed by 1 base and J by 3 bases, leaving 12 bases between them. The CDR3 extends over 15 amino acids. The CDR3 is CASSLVKWAHTEAFF. CDR3 coding DNA: TGTGCCAGCAGCTTAGTAAAATGGGCACACACTGAAGCTTTCTTT.

The chain couples TRBV3-1 (or the pseudogene TRBV3-2) to TRBJ2-3, with 9 bases that match TRBD2. With 4 bases clipped from V and 0 bases from J, the junction kept 14 bases outside the gene matches. Per germline, CDR1 LGHDT and CDR2 YNNKEL (reference sequence). CDR3 length: 19 amino acids. This chain's CDR3 is CASSPRELAGRTSTDTQYF. CDR3 coding DNA: TGTGCCAGCAGCCCCAGGGAACTAGCGGGTCGTACTAGCACAGATACGCAGTATTTT.

This sequence joins TRBV6-5 and TRBJ1-5; perhaps TRBD1 as D (5 bases). CDR1 and CDR2 from the germline V gene are MNHEY and SVGAGI. Trimming pared 8 bases from V and 6 bases from J, leaving 14 bases between. There are 13 residues in the CDR3. The CDR3 spells CASGGTSGQPQHF. CDR3 coding DNA: TGTGCCAGCGGCGGGACTTCGGGTCAGCCCCAGCATTTT.

This sequence joins TRBV7-2 and TRBJ1-4; 10 bases line up with TRBD1. After removal of 4 bases from V and 8 bases from J, the junction contained 4 bases not matched to a gene. Germline CDR1 SGHTA, CDR2 FQGNSA. CDR3 length: 14 residues. CDR3 region: CASSWGQGLEKLFF. CDR3 DNA sequence: TGTGCCAGCAGCTGGGGACAGGGGCTAGAAAAACTGTTTTTT.

The chain couples TRBV4-3 to TRBJ2-7, with a weak D call TRBD1 (5 bases). Germline assignment: CDR1 LGHNA and CDR2 YSLEER. The CDR3 has 14 amino acids. Trimming took off 0 bases at V and 3 bases at J, with 9 bases between the two ends. The CDR3 here is CASSQDFRDYEQYF. CDR3 DNA: TGCGCCAGCAGCCAAGATTTCAGGGACTACGAGCAGTACTTC.

This clone was seen a few times. The chain links TRBV28 to TRBJ2-7, with D tentatively TRBD2 (6 bases). Germline V CDR1 and CDR2: MDHEN, SYDVKM. This CDR3 has 14 amino acids. The V gene lost 5 bases and the J gene lost 4 bases, with 15 bases spanning the gap. The chain's CDR3 is CASSPPGVSYEQYF. In DNA form, the CDR3 reads TGTGCCAGCAGTCCCCCGGGGGTCTCATACGAGCAGTACTTC.

The chain recombines TRBV7-9 with TRBJ2-2; TRBD2 matches 12 bases. This CDR3 has 17 amino acids. Germline CDR1 reads SEHNR; CDR2 reads FQNEAQ (reference sequence). Germline trimming cut 5 bases from V and 6 bases from J; bases unmatched to any gene: 10. The CDR3 DNA reads as TGTGCCAGCAGCACCCGACTAGCGGGAGAGGGTGCCGGGGAGCTGTTTTTT. Its translation is CASSTRLAGEGAGELFF. The whole variable domain, filled in from reference TRBV7-9 and TRBJ2-2, reads DTGVSQNPRHKITKRGQNVTFRCDPISEHNRLYWYRQTLGQGPEFLTYFQNEAQLEKSRLLSDRFSAERPKGSFSTLEIQRTEQGDSAMYLCASSTRLAGEGAGELFFGEGSRLTVL.

The chain carries TRBV5-6 and TRBJ1-2; no firm D call. This CDR3 is built from 16 residues. V was cut by 4 bases and J by 0 bases, with 16 bases left in between. Germline V lookup: CDR1 SGHDT, CDR2 YYEEEE. Here the CDR3 DNA reads TGTGCCAGCAGCAGAGGTTACTTTTTAGCTAACTATGGCTACACCTTC. The encoded protein is CASSRGYFLANYGYTF.

The gene calls are TRBV3-1 (or the pseudogene TRBV3-2) and TRBJ1-4; D ambiguous. V was trimmed by 3 bases and J by 7 bases, leaving 6 bases between them. CDR1 and CDR2 from the germline V gene are LGHDT and YNNKEL (reference sequence). The CDR3 consists of 12 residues. In nucleotides, the CDR3 is TGTGCCAGCAGCCAGCAGGCTGAAAAACTGTTTTTT. Its translation: CASSQQAEKLFF.

The table lists this clone with a count of one. The chain links TRBV6-5 to TRBJ2-7, with 7 bases matching TRBD1. This CDR3 has 13 amino acids. V lost 5 bases to trimming and J lost 2 bases; unmatched junction nucleotides: 3. The V gene's germline CDR1 is MNHEY and CDR2 SVGAGI. The chain's CDR3 is CASSRQGPYEQYF. CDR3 bases: TGTGCCAGCAGTCGACAGGGACCCTACGAGCAGTACTTC.

The J gene is TRBJ1-1, the V gene TRBV4-1, with D unclear. Germline V gene lookup returns CDR1 MGHRA and CDR2 YSYEKL. CDR3 length equals 13 residues. With 2 bases removed from V and 10 bases from J, the gap between germline ends came to 14 bases. Here the CDR3 reads CASSQIIAGLAFF. The CDR3 coding sequence is TGCGCCAGCAGCCAAATTATAGCGGGCTTAGCTTTCTTT.

The chain is built from TRBV6-2 or TRBV6-3 and TRBJ2-5; 8 bases are shared with TRBD2. There are 14 residues in the CDR3. The trim removed 0 bases at V and 4 bases at J, leaving 1 base unmatched. The germline V gene encodes CDR1 MNHEY and CDR2 SVGEGT. CDR3 loop: CASSYSAGVETQYF. Written as DNA, the CDR3 is TGTGCCAGCAGTTACTCAGCGGGAGTAGAGACCCAGTACTTC.

Concerning this clone itself: The identical CDR3 is also encoded by other nucleotide sequences in the sample. The rearrangement links TRBV18 to TRBJ2-1, with D uncertain. V was clipped by 2 bases and J by 3 bases, with 11 bases between them. Germline lookup yields CDR1 KGHSH and CDR2 LQKENI. The CDR3 is made up of 15 amino acids. The CDR3 protein is CASSPTGALYNEQFF. The CDR3 DNA sequence: TGTGCCAGCTCACCAACCGGAGCTCTCTACAATGAGCAGTTCTTC.

Only one count was recorded for this clone. Other DNA variants within this sample encode the same CDR3. The chain links TRBV7-3 to TRBJ1-1, with D possibly being TRBD1 (6 bases). CDR1 is SGHTA, CDR2 FQGTGA, per germline. CDR3 length equals 13 residues. V was clipped by 6 bases and J by 0 bases, with 8 bases between them. The chain's CDR3 is CASRDSMNTEAFF. The CDR3 region has the DNA TGTGCCAGCAGGGACAGTATGAACACTGAAGCTTTCTTT.

The CDR3 is CASSPGTGPEGYTF. The CDR3 DNA sequence: TGTGCCAGCAGCCCCGGGACAGGGCCGGAAGGCTACACCTTC. This chain uses TRBV7-2 with TRBJ1-2, with 9 positions matching TRBD1. V dropped 5 bases and J dropped 8; count of bases not matched to a gene: 9. The CDR3 loop spans 14 amino acids. Germline CDR1 SGHTA, CDR2 FQGNSA.

The rearrangement links TRBV19 to TRBJ1-2; D is perhaps TRBD1 (5 bases). The CDR3 totals 15 residues. V gave up 5 bases and J gave up 0 bases, with 13 bases separating them. Germline V gene lookup returns CDR1 LNHDA and CDR2 SQIVND (reference sequence). CDR3 DNA: TGTGCCAGTAGTCCGAGAGACAGATCTAACTATGGCTACACCTTC. Translation: CASSPRDRSNYGYTF. Variable domain in full (rest from reference TRBV19 and TRBJ1-2): DGGITQSPKYLFRKEGQNVTLSCEQNLNHDAMYWYRQDPGQGLRLIYYSQIVNDFQKGDIAEGYSVSREKKESFPLTVTSAQKNPTAFYLCASSPRDRSNYGYTFGSGTRLTVV.

This clone turned up a few times. The J gene is TRBJ1-6, the V gene TRBV5-5; no definite D call. This CDR3 contains 15 residues. Between the trimmed V and J ends, which lost 4 bases and 10 bases, there was a span of 18 bases. Germline V lookup: CDR1 SGHKS, CDR2 YYEKEE (reference sequence). The CDR3 DNA reads as TGTGCCAGCAGCGTGGGAGGTACCTTCGACTCACCCCTCCACTTT. As protein: CASSVGGTFDSPLHF. The full variable domain, with the rest looked up from reference TRBV5-5 and TRBJ1-6, is DAGVTQSPTHLIKTRGQQVTLRCSPISGHKSVSWYQQVLGQGPQFIFQYYEKEERGRGNFPDRFSARQFPNYSSELNVNALLLGDSALYLCASSVGGTFDSPLHFGNGTRLTVT.

J is TRBJ2-7 and V is TRBV6-5, with unresolved D. There are 13 residues in the CDR3. V was shortened by 5 bases and J by 4 bases, with 12 bases between the two germline ends. Germline lookup yields CDR1 MNHEY and CDR2 SVGAGI. The CDR3, as DNA: TGTGCCAGCAGTATTGGCTCAAGATACGAGCAGTACTTC. Translated, it gives CASSIGSRYEQYF.

The rearrangement uses TRBV27 and TRBJ1-2; the D gene is possibly TRBD1 (6 bases). CDR1 is MNHEY and CDR2 is SMNVEV in the germline V gene (reference sequence). The V end was cut by 6 bases, the J end by 8 bases, with 19 bases between. CDR3 length: 14 residues. CDR3 bases: TGTGCCAGCAGCAAAGGCGGGGGGGGCGGGGGCTACACCTTC. Translation gives CASSKGGGGGGYTF.

This clone was recorded only once. The chain employs TRBV25-1 and TRBJ1-5; a weak D match, TRBD1 (5 bases). Germline values: CDR1 MGHDK, CDR2 SYGVNS. Trimming left V 3 bases short and J 1 base short, with 10 bases between. The CDR3 loop spans 15 amino acids. Written as DNA, the CDR3 is TGTGCCAGCAGTGATAGCGGGGGGAGCAATCAGCCCCAGCATTTT. Amino acid sequence: CASSDSGGSNQPQHF.

This clone is a singleton in its sample. The chain recombines TRBV3-1 (or the pseudogene TRBV3-2) with TRBJ1-2; weak D call: TRBD1 (5 bases). Germline V gives CDR1 LGHDT, CDR2 YNNKEL (reference sequence). The V end was cut by 1 base, the J end by 12 bases, with 15 bases between. The CDR3 runs 13 residues. CDR3 residues: CASSQVRDGGDTF. CDR3 coding DNA: TGTGCCAGCAGCCAAGTGCGGGACGGGGGGGACACCTTC.

The chain has TRBV5-1 and TRBJ1-5; D is undetermined. Germline loops: CDR1 SGHRS, CDR2 YFSETQ. V lost 4 bases, J lost 2 bases, and 13 bases lay in between. The CDR3 is 15 amino acids. DNA for the CDR3: TGCGCCAGCAGCCCCGAGGTTGGAGGCAATCAGCCCCAGCATTTT. Its protein is CASSPEVGGNQPQHF.

As to this clone: Germline is not matched at one junction end, which may reflect a read error. V gene TRBV3-1 (or the pseudogene TRBV3-2) combines with J gene TRBJ2-7; 8 nucleotides match TRBD1. The germline V gene has CDR1 LGHDT and CDR2 YNNKEL (reference sequence). The CDR3 runs to 14 residues. In nucleotides, the CDR3 is TGTGCCAGCAGCCAAGGGACAGGGAAAGAATGGATTCGCTTC. It yields the protein CASSQGTGKEWIRF.

V is TRBV7-2 and J is TRBJ2-5; TRBD2 aligns across 7 bases. The V and J ends lost 0 bases and 2 bases, in that order; junction bases with no gene match: 0. Germline V gene lookup returns CDR1 SGHTA and CDR2 FQGNSA. The CDR3 covers 14 residues. CDR3 sequence: CASSLAGLQETQYF. The CDR3 DNA reads as TGTGCCAGCAGCTTAGCGGGACTACAAGAGACCCAGTACTTC.

This chain uses TRBV20-1 with TRBJ2-6; possibly TRBD1 for D (6 bases). This CDR3 has 15 residues. Germline-derived CDR1 and CDR2 are DFQATT and SNEGSKA (reference sequence). V was pared by 5 bases and J by 2 bases, with 13 bases between. The CDR3 region is CSAGGYRAGANVLTF. The CDR3 DNA reads as TGCAGTGCTGGTGGTTACAGGGCTGGGGCCAACGTCCTGACTTTC.

This chain links TRBV19 with TRBJ1-2; D possibly corresponds to TRBD1 (5 bases). The CDR3 is made up of 14 amino acids. CDR1 LNHDA and CDR2 SQIVND come from the germline V gene (reference sequence). V lost 4 bases, J lost 8 bases, and 17 bases lay in between. The CDR3 DNA reads as TGTGCCAGTAGTACCGGGACGGCGGGGGTCGGCTACACCTTC. This codes for CASSTGTAGVGYTF.